These T cell receptor beta chains were read from a single sample in a study of blood T cells in healthy people across ages. TCRdb analysed the 5' RACE reads with MiXCR anew, one entry per CDR3 protein. Of fewer than 2 million distinct CDR3 sequences in the sample, 35% to 50% were seen once. The specimen was blood. All receptors come from a human donor in good health. The CDR3 runs from the conserved cysteine through the conserved F or W.

len | v_gene | CDR3aa
13 | TRBV27 | CASGTRRNTEAFF
13 | TRBV12-3/TRBV12-4 | CTSSNDPYNEQFF
18 | TRBV7-2 | CASSLGRSGTGGTREQFF
13 | TRBV12-3/TRBV12-4 | CASSHLNTGELFF
17 | TRBV7-8 | CASSPIDRGDAGYGYTF
17 | TRBV7-2 | CASSRWTSGGAGETQFF
16 | TRBV20-1 | CSARFSIMWGTDTQYF
14 | TRBV20-1 | CSASPGLVPDEQFF
17 | TRBV4-3 | CASSQEERGAFTDTQYF
12 | TRBV20-1 | CSASRQNTEAFF
12 | TRBV6-5 | CASSRVREGYTF
15 | TRBV10-3 | CTISETGMAKNIQYF
16 | TRBV28 | CASSLNPGDSRETQYF
15 | TRBV7-9 | CASTPLSATNYGYTF
17 | TRBV24-1 | CATSDRTGTATNEKLFF
15 | TRBV6-5 | CASSYSTGRRETQYF
13 | TRBV5-5 | CASSIGGAETQYF
14 | TRBV6-1 | CASSGGMGNQPQHF
16 | TRBV12-3/TRBV12-4 | CASTQGVADYTDTQYF
14 | TRBV18 | CASSPPGRGYEQYF
15 | TRBV27 | CASSFGGAGNSPLHF
13 | TRBV15 | CATNRGTNYGYTF
15 | TRBV6-2/TRBV6-3 | CASNPDRSSYNEQFF
14 | TRBV6-2/TRBV6-3 | CASSYTDRYQPQHF
13 | TRBV12-3/TRBV12-4 | CASSTGGWGEQYF
11 | TRBV20-1 | CSAETGTEAFF
16 | TRBV11-2 | CASSLDRGTGGYEQYF
15 | TRBV7-9 | CASSAPPSGTDTQYF
15 | TRBV7-2 | CASSLRGRADSPLHF
12 | TRBV27 | CASRGEEETQYF
15 | TRBV12-3/TRBV12-4 | CASSLVGRVNTEAFF
15 | TRBV7-2 | CASSLSWGGRNEQFF
15 | TRBV19 | CASSIRGSRGQPQHF
16 | TRBV4-2 | CASSQDQGSGANVLTF
15 | TRBV6-5 | CASTRSTSGGSTQYF
14 | TRBV29-1 | CGVSTETVTDTQYF
12 | TRBV6-2/TRBV6-3 | CASCRREETQYF
14 | TRBV9 | CASNPTSWYNEQFF
16 | TRBV7-2 | CASSIQTGITKNIQYF
16 | TRBV20-1 | CSASTRSGGVYNEQFF
16 | TRBV27 | CASSVSLRGVQETQYF
14 | TRBV12-3/TRBV12-4 | CASSLVGSNTEAFF
14 | TRBV5-1 | CASSLGTFANEQYF
16 | TRBV12-3/TRBV12-4 | CASRPPRGQGDQPQHF
13 | TRBV12-3/TRBV12-4 | CASSKLGVRGYTF
16 | TRBV5-1 | CASSLAPGVLSYEQYF
17 | TRBV5-1 | CASSHGLAGSSYNEQFF
15 | TRBV6-5 | CASSYPGLAGDEQFF
15 | TRBV27 | CASSLGQDTYNEQFF
15 | TRBV15 | CATSREGQALSGYTF
14 | TRBV6-5 | CASGGQGNSYEQYF
16 | TRBV7-9 | CASSSEDSRLTGELFF
14 | TRBV6-4 | CASSDSGGNTEAFF
18 | TRBV7-9 | CASSSTSGGSPPYNEQFF